A selection of T cell receptor beta chains follows, all from one sample in a study of vaccination and CD4 T cells after COVID-19. Via MiXCR, TCRdb re-called the PCR reads, giving one row per CDR3 protein. The sample consists of about 16,000 distinct CDR3 sequences, 36% of them appearing once. Their antigen targets remain unknown. The sample consisted of CD4+ T cells from blood, cultured in vitro, taken before SARS-CoV-2 vaccination. All receptors come from a human donor who received a COVID-19 vaccine. Both conserved end residues are part of each CDR3.

v_gene,CDR3aa
TRBV9,CASTALLTDLNTGELFF
TRBV7-2,CASSLDFSWVSEAFF
TRBV6-5,CASSYRRTANTEAFF
TRBV6-1,CASSRQEGTEAFF
TRBV24-1,CATSDAKIEEGGPQETQYF
TRBV28,CASSPAPKNTEAFF
TRBV24-1,CATSGQGTGGYTF
TRBV12-3/TRBV12-4,CASSRMGRTNAEAFF
TRBV7-6,CASSLVPGDTQYF
TRBV12-3/TRBV12-4,CASSLSGGIYNEQFF
TRBV5-4,CASSRGGENEQFF
TRBV11-3,CASSLGVGRVAGANVLTF
TRBV19,CASSKGGWGQQETQYF
TRBV5-1,CASRRAGVVYTQYF
TRBV20-1,CSAETAGGSTDTQYF
TRBV12-3/TRBV12-4,CASSLTRGETQYF
TRBV27,CASKTMAGGPQYF
TRBV6-1,CASSVAGGSYEQYF
TRBV19,CASRSEPAWILGYTF
TRBV24-1,CATRSLAGGKNEQFF
TRBV24-1,CATSDAGVNEQFF
TRBV6-5,CASSYPGANSNQPQHF
TRBV20-1,CSARDRVSGGANNEQFF
TRBV7-7,CASSSKVGTEAFF
TRBV21-1,CASSKAQGDLEVGASYGYTF
TRBV5-1,CASSLGQGTTEAFF
TRBV19,CASNRVTGNTIYF
TRBV24-1,CATATADGNYGYTF
TRBV6-5,CASSYQRGPNYGYTF
TRBV20-1,CSARRNSGANVLTF
TRBV12-3/TRBV12-4,CASSPAQISGNTIYF
TRBV10-3,CAISVGQPFEGGTDTQYF
TRBV12-3/TRBV12-4,CASSGQGAMNTEAFF
TRBV12-3/TRBV12-4,CASSLGGQALNTEAFF
TRBV6-1,CASSEARRDYTF
TRBV7-2,CASTLGLSNQPQHF
TRBV6-1,CASSEGGLLYNEQFF
TRBV2,CASSDIRQSTDTQYF
TRBV19,CASETGLSGNTIYF
TRBV5-8,CARRTGFHSDGYTF
TRBV2,CASRGQFNEKLFF
TRBV12-3/TRBV12-4,CASSLAGYSNQPQHF
TRBV7-2,CASSLGAEQETQYF
TRBV2,CASSPGQGSGYTF
TRBV20-1,CSATTLGDTQYF
TRBV6-1,CASSDLGPQHF
TRBV29-1,CSVETRERAFF
TRBV7-2,CASSLVAGIQMAYEQYF
TRBV28,CATRVGGANYGYTF
TRBV10-3,CATEAPGPTDTSRGQETQYF
TRBV10-3,CAISESRIFYSGGRYEQYF